This passage covers 30 T cell receptor beta chains from one sample sequenced in a study of identical twins. TCRdb redid the calling of the 5' RACE reads with MiXCR, one entry per CDR3 protein. In the table there are about 390,000 distinct CDR3 sequences, approximately 9.1% of which are singletons. The source material was naive T cells sorted from blood. These receptors were collected from a woman aged 50 to 60 in good health.

This clonotype was observed many times. This sequence joins TRBV27 and TRBJ1-2; D is undetermined. The CDR3 contains 13 residues. The V gene's germline CDR1 is MNHEY and CDR2 SMNVEV (reference sequence). The V end was cut by 5 bases, the J end by 8 bases, with 15 bases between. The CDR3 region has the DNA TGTGCCAGCAGTCCCAACTTGGCTGGGGGCTACACCTTC. Translating it yields CASSPNLAGGYTF.

This clonotype turned up a few times. This chain joins TRBV20-1 and TRBJ1-5; D call uncertain. Trimming took 1 base from V and 2 from J, leaving 6 bases between them. The CDR3 length is 13 residues. Germline CDR1 is DFQATT and CDR2 is SNEGSKA (reference sequence). This chain's CDR3 is CSARGWGNQPQHF. In DNA, the CDR3 is TGCAGTGCTAGAGGCTGGGGCAATCAGCCCCAGCATTTT.

The chain recombines TRBV6-6 with TRBJ2-1; possibly TRBD2 for D (6 bases). Trimming pared 0 bases from V and 11 bases from J, leaving 11 bases between. This CDR3 region has 13 residues. Germline V CDR1 and CDR2: MNHNY, SVGAGI (reference sequence). This chain's CDR3 is CASSYSPGGQQFF. As DNA, the CDR3 is TGTGCCAGCAGTTACTCCCCCGGGGGTCAGCAGTTCTTC.

This clonotype was counted at least ten times. The chain joins TRBV10-2 to TRBJ2-3; D is ambiguous. This CDR3 is built from 11 residues. V lost 2 bases, J lost 4 bases, and 1 base lay in between. Germline CDR1 and CDR2: WSHSY and SAAADI. CDR3 protein: CASSEADTQYF. The CDR3, as DNA: TGCGCCAGCAGTGAGGCAGATACGCAGTATTTT.

The CDR3 DNA is TGTGCCAGCAGTTTCGGACAGGGAGCGTGGAGGAACACTGAAGCTTTCTTT. Its protein product is CASSFGQGAWRNTEAFF. This rearrangement joins TRBV28 to TRBJ1-1; 8 bases align to TRBD1. Losses at the gene ends were 3 bases for V and 1 base for J; bases not matched to a gene: 10. Per germline, CDR1 MDHEN and CDR2 SYDVKM. The CDR3 spans 17 residues.

With respect to this clonotype: A much larger clone sits a single nucleotide away, making a read error possible. The V and J genes are TRBV6-5 and TRBJ1-1, with D perhaps matching TRBD1 (5 bases). Germline V gene sequence: CDR1 MNHEY, CDR2 SVGAGI. This CDR3 is 13 amino acids long. The CDR3 here is CTSSTGVRTEAFF. CDR3 nucleotide sequence: TGTACCAGCAGTACGGGGGTAAGGACTGAAGCTTTCTTT.

This rearrangement joins TRBV14 to TRBJ2-3, with 11 bases fitting TRBD1. The CDR3 is made up of 16 amino acids. V trimming: 4 bases; J trimming: 4 bases; junction bases outside the gene matches: 7. Per germline, CDR1 SGHDN and CDR2 FVKESK. In DNA form, the CDR3 reads TGTGCCAGCAGCCGCGGGACAGGGGGGCATTCAGATACGCAGTATTTT. It encodes CASSRGTGGHSDTQYF.

This clonotype was counted at least ten times. The chain is built from TRBV5-1 and TRBJ1-1; D is unclear. There are 14 residues in the CDR3. The V end lost 3 bases, the J end lost 2 bases, and 11 bases lay between the germline ends. The germline V gene encodes CDR1 SGHRS and CDR2 YFSETQ. CDR3 nucleotide sequence: TGCGCCAGCAGCTCTCGAAGGAGTAACACTGAAGCTTTCTTT. It specifies CASSSRRSNTEAFF.

This clonotype was detected a few times. This chain joins TRBV9 and TRBJ2-3, with TRBD2 identical over 10 bases. Germline V gene sequence: CDR1 SGDLS, CDR2 YYNGEE. The CDR3 extends over 16 amino acids. Trimming removed 3 bases from V and 1 base from J; junction bases left unmatched: 5. This CDR3 is CASSDPSGSRTDTQYF. As DNA, the CDR3 is TGTGCCAGCAGCGACCCTAGCGGGAGCCGCACAGATACGCAGTATTTT.

This clonotype was seen only a few times. This chain links TRBV19 with TRBJ1-1; D call uncertain. The CDR3 consists of 11 residues. The germline gives CDR1 LNHDA, CDR2 SQIVND (reference sequence). Trimming took off 2 bases at V and 8 bases at J, with 6 bases between the two ends. CDR3 in amino acids: CASSIRREAFF. The DNA for the CDR3 is TGTGCCAGTAGTATAAGGAGAGAAGCTTTCTTT.

DNA for the CDR3: TGCGCCAGCAGCTTGGCCTCCTGGGACACTGAAGCTTTCTTT. Translating it yields CASSLASWDTEAFF. The rearrangement uses TRBV5-1 and TRBJ1-1; no reliable D call. Germline CDR1 reads SGHRS; CDR2 reads YFSETQ. V was shortened by 0 bases and J by 3 bases, with 9 bases between the two germline ends. The CDR3 runs 14 residues.

The rearrangement joins TRBV12-3 or TRBV12-4 to TRBJ2-7; a weak D match, TRBD1 (5 bases). The length of the CDR3 is 15 residues. V was pared by 5 bases and J by 2 bases, with 16 bases between. This CDR3 reads CASSPMAGKAYEQYF. The CDR3 DNA reads as TGTGCCAGCAGTCCCATGGCAGGGAAAGCCTACGAGCAGTACTTC.

This chain uses TRBV4-1 with TRBJ2-5, with D perhaps TRBD1 (6 bases). The CDR3 sequence is 15 residues long. V lost 0 bases and J lost 5, with 13 bases in between. Germline CDR1 is MGHRA and CDR2 is YSYEKL. The CDR3 nucleotides read TGCGCCAGCAGCCAAGAAGGGGGTTTCGGCGAGACCCAGTACTTC. It specifies CASSQEGGFGETQYF.

This clonotype was found a few times. This chain uses TRBV10-3 with TRBJ2-1, with TRBD2 matching 12 bases. From germline, CDR1 is ENHRY and CDR2 SYGVKD. Trimming cost V 6 bases and J 2 bases; bases outside gene matches: 5. The CDR3 consists of 16 residues. The CDR3 DNA reads as TGTGCCATCAGGACTAGCGGGAGCGATACCTACAATGAGCAGTTCTTC. It yields the protein CAIRTSGSDTYNEQFF.

This clonotype was seen more than once but under ten times. The chain recombines TRBV4-1 with TRBJ2-1; D gene unclear. Germline V gene data show CDR1 as MGHRA and CDR2 as YSYEKL. Trimming left V 0 bases short and J 9 bases short, with 6 bases between. The CDR3 extends over 12 amino acids. The CDR3 DNA reads TGCGCCAGCAGCCAAGAGGTGGGTGAGCAGTTCTTC. It specifies CASSQEVGEQFF.

This clonotype was counted many times. The V call is TRBV15, the J call TRBJ2-1, with D perhaps matching TRBD2 (6 bases). V lost 6 bases and J 4 bases, leaving 10 bases between the germline ends. Germline CDR1 reads LNHNV; CDR2 reads YYDKDF (reference sequence). The CDR3 is made up of 13 amino acids. This CDR3 reads CATSSGRYNEQFF. CDR3 bases: TGTGCCACCAGTAGTGGGAGGTACAATGAGCAGTTCTTC.

The CDR3 loop reads CSIQDGTSTDTQYF. The CDR3 DNA reads TGCAGCATACAGGACGGAACGAGCACAGATACGCAGTATTTT. This chain connects TRBV29-1 to TRBJ2-3; tentatively, D is TRBD1 (5 bases). With 8 bases removed from V and 0 bases from J, the gap between germline ends came to 15 bases. Germline V gene lookup returns CDR1 SQVTM and CDR2 ANQGSEA. The CDR3 runs to 14 residues.

The chain joins TRBV11-2 to TRBJ2-5; D unclear. CDR1 SGHAT and CDR2 FQNNGV come from the germline V gene. V dropped 5 bases and J dropped 4 bases, with 11 bases sitting between them. CDR3 length equals 13 residues. The CDR3 protein is CASSPNAGETQYF. DNA of the CDR3: TGTGCCAGCAGCCCCAACGCAGGAGAGACCCAGTACTTC.

This clonotype was picked up many times. This chain uses TRBV5-1 with TRBJ2-5; 9 positions agree with TRBD1. The length of the CDR3 is 16 residues. The germline V gene has CDR1 SGHRS and CDR2 YFSETQ. With 2 bases clipped from V and 5 bases from J, the junction kept 10 bases outside the gene matches. CDR3 nucleotides: TGCGCCAGCAGCTTCTCTCCGGGACAGGGATCTGAGACCCAGTACTTC. Protein product: CASSFSPGQGSETQYF.

This clonotype was detected ten times or more. The chain couples TRBV10-3 to TRBJ1-2; D gene unclear. Per germline, CDR1 ENHRY and CDR2 SYGVKD. With 0 bases removed from V and 3 bases from J, the gap between germline ends came to 17 bases. CDR3 length equals 17 residues. The CDR3 nucleotides are TGTGCCATCAGTGAGTCGGCTCATGTTCCGTCGGACTATGGCTACACCTTC. Protein: CAISESAHVPSDYGYTF.

Comment on this clonotype: Germline is not matched at one junction end, which may reflect a read error. V usage is TRBV7-7 and J usage is TRBJ2-1; 10 bases match TRBD2. The CDR3 contains 17 residues. Per germline, CDR1 SSHAT and CDR2 FNYEAQ (reference sequence). The CDR3 sequence: CASSLLAGGRSYNEQFF. CDR3 sequence (DNA): TGTGCTAGCAGCTTATTAGCGGGAGGTCGCTCCTACAATGAGCAGTTCTTC.

The gene calls are TRBV20-1 and TRBJ2-1; D might be TRBD1 or TRBD2, each matching 5 bases. Germline CDR1 DFQATT, CDR2 SNEGSKA (reference sequence). V lost 3 bases, J lost 6 bases, and 18 bases lay in between. The length of the CDR3 is 15 residues. The CDR3 spells CSARIGPPGPNEQFF. CDR3 nucleotides: TGCAGTGCTAGGATAGGGCCTCCGGGGCCCAATGAGCAGTTCTTC.

J is TRBJ2-1 and V is TRBV7-9; D remains ambiguous. This CDR3 spans 15 amino acids. With 5 bases removed from V and 2 bases from J, the gap between germline ends came to 13 bases. The germline V gene has CDR1 SEHNR and CDR2 FQNEAQ (reference sequence). CDR3 loop: CASSRSLGTYNEQFF. CDR3 sequence (DNA): TGTGCCAGCAGCCGAAGCCTAGGAACCTACAATGAGCAGTTCTTC. Full variable domain (rest looked up from reference TRBV7-9 and TRBJ2-1): DTGVSQNPRHKITKRGQNVTFRCDPISEHNRLYWYRQTLGQGPEFLTYFQNEAQLEKSRLLSDRFSAERPKGSFSTLEIQRTEQGDSAMYLCASSRSLGTYNEQFFGPGTRLTVL.

The V gene is TRBV20-1, the J gene TRBJ1-1; the D gene is possibly TRBD1 (5 bases). CDR3 length equals 13 residues. Germline loops: CDR1 DFQATT, CDR2 SNEGSKA (reference sequence). Trimming took off 5 bases at V and 5 bases at J, with 15 bases between the two ends. The CDR3 region is CSASRGGRTEAFF. The CDR3 nucleotides are TGCAGTGCTTCGAGGGGAGGGCGGACTGAAGCTTTCTTT.

This chain joins TRBV7-3 and TRBJ2-1; perhaps TRBD2 as D (5 bases). V was trimmed by 0 bases and J by 15 bases, leaving 12 bases between them. The CDR3 length is 12 residues. Germline V lookup: CDR1 SGHTA, CDR2 FQGTGA. CDR3 nucleotides: TGTGCCAGCAGCTTAACGGGAGTGGGTCCGTTCTTC. Translating it yields CASSLTGVGPFF.

The chain has TRBV5-1 and TRBJ1-1; no clear D gene. Trimming left V 2 bases short and J 0 bases short, with 11 bases between. Per the germline V gene, CDR1 is SGHRS and CDR2 is YFSETQ. The CDR3 contains 15 residues. The CDR3 here is CASSFLMSVNTEAFF. The CDR3, as DNA: TGCGCCAGCAGCTTCCTTATGAGCGTGAACACTGAAGCTTTCTTT.

The table lists this clonotype with a few counts. The chain has TRBV24-1 and TRBJ2-1; no firm D call. The CDR3 totals 12 residues. Looked up from germline, CDR1 is KGHDR and CDR2 is SFDVKD. Trimming took 3 bases from V and 8 from J, leaving 7 bases between them. DNA of the CDR3: TGTGCCACCAGTGATGTAGGCCATGAGCAGTTCTTC. Translating it yields CATSDVGHEQFF.

The chain has TRBV6-1 and TRBJ1-1, with 9 bases matching TRBD1. Looked up from germline, CDR1 is MNHNS and CDR2 is SASEGT. The CDR3 runs 12 residues. Germline trimming cut 6 bases from V and 7 bases from J; bases unmatched to any gene: 3. CDR3 in DNA: TGTGCCAGCAGACAGGGGGCTAATGAAGCTTTCTTT. Translated: CASRQGANEAFF.

This clonotype was seen ten or more times. This chain joins TRBV5-1 and TRBJ2-7; perhaps D is TRBD1 or TRBD2 (5 bases each). Germline V gene sequence: CDR1 SGHRS, CDR2 YFSETQ. Trimming took 1 base from V and 4 from J, leaving 15 bases between them. The CDR3 length is 15 residues. The CDR3 region has the DNA TGCGCCAGCAGCTTGACAGGACTCGTCAGTTACGAGCAGTACTTC. Encoded protein: CASSLTGLVSYEQYF.

This clonotype was detected a few times. The chain joins TRBV7-9 to TRBJ2-1; tentative D call: TRBD1 (6 bases). CDR3 length: 14 amino acids. In germline, CDR1 is SEHNR, CDR2 FQNEAQ (reference sequence). Trimming cost V 3 bases and J 6 bases, with 12 bases left between them. The CDR3 coding sequence is TGTGCCAGCAGCTTGGGGGCAGGTCTCAATGAGCAGTTCTTC. It encodes CASSLGAGLNEQFF.